The clone carrying this T cell receptor beta chain was recorded at least ten times. Its antigen is undetermined. This record belongs to a study of early T cells in non-severe SARS-CoV-2 infection. Turning to the study itself: Sequencing of bulk RNA from unsorted whole blood was done, without chain pairing. Study findings and constraints: CD4 and private specificities were missed by VDJdb matching, which favored anti-spike CD8 responses.

Unique molecular identifiers tagged individual cDNA molecules. TCRdb re-called the 5' RACE reads through MiXCR, storing one row per CDR3 protein. This sample has about 56,000 distinct CDR3 sequences; about 12% occur once, and the top ten carry 2.5% to 3.5%. This TCR was recovered from an adult who was a healthcare worker with PCR-confirmed SARS-CoV-2 infection or an uninfected control (not recorded which). Sequencing was carried out using whole blood.

The CDR3 bases are TGTGCTAGTGGTTTGTCATCCGGGGACGGGAGTCCGAATTCACCCCTCCACTTT. Encoded protein: CASGLSSGDGSPNSPLHF. V and J are TRBV12-5 and TRBJ1-6; the D gene is possibly TRBD1 (5 bases). Germline CDR1 and CDR2: LGHNT and FRNRAP. This CDR3 has 18 amino acids. Deletions cut 2 bases from V and 7 bases from J, with 21 bases between.